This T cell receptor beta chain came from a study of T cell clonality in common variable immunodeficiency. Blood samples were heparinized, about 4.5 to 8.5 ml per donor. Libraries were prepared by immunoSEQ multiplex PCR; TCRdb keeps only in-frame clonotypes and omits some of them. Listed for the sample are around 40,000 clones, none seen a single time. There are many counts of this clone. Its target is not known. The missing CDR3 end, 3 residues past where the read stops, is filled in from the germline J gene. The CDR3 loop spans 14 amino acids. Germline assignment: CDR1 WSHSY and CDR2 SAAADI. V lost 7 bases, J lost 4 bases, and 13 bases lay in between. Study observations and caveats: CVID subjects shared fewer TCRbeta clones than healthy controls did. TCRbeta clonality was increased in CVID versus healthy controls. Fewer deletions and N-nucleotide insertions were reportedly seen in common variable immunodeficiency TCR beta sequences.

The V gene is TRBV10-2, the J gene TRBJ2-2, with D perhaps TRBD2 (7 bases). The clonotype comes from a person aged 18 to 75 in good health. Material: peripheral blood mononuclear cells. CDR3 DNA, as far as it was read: TGCGCCAGCAAGGGAGGGGGGGGCACCGGGGAG. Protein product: CASKGGGGTGE. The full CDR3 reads CASKGGGGTGELFF.